One T cell receptor (beta chain) is described in this entry. Its antigen remains unknown. The CDR3 sequence is 15 residues long. V dropped 1 base and J dropped 1 base, with 8 bases sitting between them. Germline V CDR1 and CDR2: SGDLS, YYNGEE. The sample comes from a study of T-cell memory formation after mild COVID-19. Overall study results and limits: Day 15 to 85 contracting clones showed balanced CD4/CD8; later expanders leaned CD4+.

5'RACE with constant-segment primers yielded barcoded, UMI-tagged TCR alpha and TCR beta cDNA libraries. One entry per CDR3 protein, called by TCRdb with MiXCR from the 5' RACE reads. The data show around 500,000 distinct CDR3 sequences, 18% seen once. The chain is built from TRBV9 and TRBJ2-2; tentatively, D is TRBD1 (6 bases). The sample comprised PBMCs or a T cell subset sorted from them (not recorded which). This receptor was taken from an adult woman who had mild COVID-19 (a few samples of this study predate the infection). Cell type and time point are not known. This chain's CDR3 is CASSVLGQNTGELFF. CDR3 coding DNA: TGTGCCAGCAGCGTACTGGGACAGAACACCGGGGAGCTGTTTTTT.